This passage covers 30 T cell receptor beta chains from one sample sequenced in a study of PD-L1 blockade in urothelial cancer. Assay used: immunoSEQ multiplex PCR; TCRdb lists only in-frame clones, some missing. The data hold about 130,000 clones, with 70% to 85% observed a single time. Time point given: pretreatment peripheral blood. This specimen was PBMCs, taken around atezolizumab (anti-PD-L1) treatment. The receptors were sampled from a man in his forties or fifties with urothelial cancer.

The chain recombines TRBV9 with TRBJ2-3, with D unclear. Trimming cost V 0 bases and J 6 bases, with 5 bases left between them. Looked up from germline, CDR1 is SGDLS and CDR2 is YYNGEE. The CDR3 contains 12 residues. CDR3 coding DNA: TGTGCCAGCAGCGTAGTAGAGGATACGCAGTATTTT. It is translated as CASSVVEDTQYF.

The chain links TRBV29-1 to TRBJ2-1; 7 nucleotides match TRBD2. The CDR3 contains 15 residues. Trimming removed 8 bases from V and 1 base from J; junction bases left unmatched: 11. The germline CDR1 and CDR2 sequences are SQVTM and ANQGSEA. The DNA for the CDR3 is TGCAGCATTGTTGGTAGCGGGTCATCCTACAATGAGCAGTTCTTC. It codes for CSIVGSGSSYNEQFF.

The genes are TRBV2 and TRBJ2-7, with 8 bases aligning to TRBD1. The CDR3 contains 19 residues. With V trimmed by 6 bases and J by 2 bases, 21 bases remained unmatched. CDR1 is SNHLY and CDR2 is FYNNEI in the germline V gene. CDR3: CASSGAHGIRTGTPYEQYF. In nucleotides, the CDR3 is TGTGCCAGCAGCGGAGCCCACGGGATCAGGACAGGGACCCCCTACGAGCAGTACTTC.

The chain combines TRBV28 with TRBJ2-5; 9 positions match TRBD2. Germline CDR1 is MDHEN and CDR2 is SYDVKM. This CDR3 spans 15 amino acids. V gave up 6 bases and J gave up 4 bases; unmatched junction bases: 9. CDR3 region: CASSTTGTSRETQYF. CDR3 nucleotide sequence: TGTGCCAGCAGCACCACTGGGACTAGCAGAGAGACCCAGTACTTC.

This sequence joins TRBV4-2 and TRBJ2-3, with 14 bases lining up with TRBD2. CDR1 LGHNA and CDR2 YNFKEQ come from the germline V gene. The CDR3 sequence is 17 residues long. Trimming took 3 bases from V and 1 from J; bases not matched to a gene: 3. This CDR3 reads CASSQGLAGEGTDTQYF. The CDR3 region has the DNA TGTGCCAGCAGCCAGGGACTAGCGGGAGAGGGCACAGATACGCAGTATTTT.

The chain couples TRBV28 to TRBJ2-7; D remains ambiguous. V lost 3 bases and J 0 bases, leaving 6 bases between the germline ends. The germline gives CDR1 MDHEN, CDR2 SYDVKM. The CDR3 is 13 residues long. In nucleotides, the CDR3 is TGTGCCAGCAGTTTCAGTACCTCCTACGAGCAGTACTTC. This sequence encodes CASSFSTSYEQYF.

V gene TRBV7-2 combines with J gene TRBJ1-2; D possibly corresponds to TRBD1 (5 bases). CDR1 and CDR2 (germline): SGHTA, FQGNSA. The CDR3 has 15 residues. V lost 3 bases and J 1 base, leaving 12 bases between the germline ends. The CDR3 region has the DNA TGTGCCAGCAGCTTCGGGGACTTTGTTAACTATGGCTACACCTTC. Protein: CASSFGDFVNYGYTF.

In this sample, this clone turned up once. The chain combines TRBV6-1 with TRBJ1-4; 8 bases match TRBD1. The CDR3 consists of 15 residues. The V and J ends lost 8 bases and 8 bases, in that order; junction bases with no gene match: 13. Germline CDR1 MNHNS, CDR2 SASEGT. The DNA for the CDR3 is TGTGCCAGCGGGATGTCAGGGGGCGCGGGGGAAAAACTGTTTTTT. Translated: CASGMSGGAGEKLFF.

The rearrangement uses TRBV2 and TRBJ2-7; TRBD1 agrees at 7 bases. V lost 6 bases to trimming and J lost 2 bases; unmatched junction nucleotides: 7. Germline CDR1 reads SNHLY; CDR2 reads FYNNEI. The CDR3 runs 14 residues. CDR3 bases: TGTGCCAGCAGGTTGAACAGGGGTCCCTACGAGCAGTACTTC. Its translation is CASRLNRGPYEQYF. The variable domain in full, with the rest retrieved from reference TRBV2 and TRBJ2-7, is EPEVTQTPSHQVTQMGQEVILRCVPISNHLYFYWYRQILGQKVEFLVSFYNNEISEKSEIFDDQFSVERPDGSNFTLKIRSTKLEDSAMYFCASRLNRGPYEQYFGPGTRLTVT.

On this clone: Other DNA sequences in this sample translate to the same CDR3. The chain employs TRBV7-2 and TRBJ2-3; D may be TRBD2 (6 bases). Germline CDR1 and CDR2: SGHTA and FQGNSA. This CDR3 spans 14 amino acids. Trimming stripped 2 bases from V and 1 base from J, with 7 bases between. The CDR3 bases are TGTGCCAGCAGCTTACGGAGGGGCACAGATACGCAGTATTTT. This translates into CASSLRRGTDTQYF. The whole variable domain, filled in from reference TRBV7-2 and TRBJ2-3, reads GAGVSQSPSNKVTEKGKDVELRCDPISGHTALYWYRQSLGQGLEFLIYFQGNSAPDKSGLPSDRFSAERTGGSVSTLTIQRTQQEDSAVYLCASSLRRGTDTQYFGPGTRLTVL.

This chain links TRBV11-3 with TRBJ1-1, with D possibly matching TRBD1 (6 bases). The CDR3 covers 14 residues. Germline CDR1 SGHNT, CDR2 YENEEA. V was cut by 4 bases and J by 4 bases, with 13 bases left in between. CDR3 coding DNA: TGTGCCAGCAGCTCGGGGGGGCGGATCACTGAAGCTTTCTTT. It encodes CASSSGGRITEAFF. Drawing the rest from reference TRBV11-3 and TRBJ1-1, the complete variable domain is EAGVVQSPRYKIIEKKQPVAFWCNPISGHNTLYWYLQNLGQGPELLIRYENEEAVDDSQLPKDRFSAERLKGVDSTLKIQPAELGDSAVYLCASSSGGRITEAFFGQGTRLTVV.

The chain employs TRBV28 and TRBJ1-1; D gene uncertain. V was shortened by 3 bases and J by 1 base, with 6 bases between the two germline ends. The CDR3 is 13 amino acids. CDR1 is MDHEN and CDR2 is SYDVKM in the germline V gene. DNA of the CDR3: TGTGCCAGCAGTTTCTTTCCGAACACTGAAGCTTTCTTT. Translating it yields CASSFFPNTEAFF.

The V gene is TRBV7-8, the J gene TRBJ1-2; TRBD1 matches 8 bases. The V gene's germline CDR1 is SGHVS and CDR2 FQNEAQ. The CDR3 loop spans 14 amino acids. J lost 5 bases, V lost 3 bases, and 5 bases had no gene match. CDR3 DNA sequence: TGTGCCAGCAGCTTGGACAGGGAGGTGTATGGCTACACCTTC. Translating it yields CASSLDREVYGYTF.

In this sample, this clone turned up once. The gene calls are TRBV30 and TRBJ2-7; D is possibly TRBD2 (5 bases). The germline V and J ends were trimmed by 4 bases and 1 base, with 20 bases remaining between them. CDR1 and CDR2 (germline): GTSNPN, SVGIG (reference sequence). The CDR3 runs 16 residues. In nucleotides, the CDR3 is TGTGCCTGGACCCTACGGTCGGGGTTCAGTTCCTACGAGCAGTACTTC. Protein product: CAWTLRSGFSSYEQYF.

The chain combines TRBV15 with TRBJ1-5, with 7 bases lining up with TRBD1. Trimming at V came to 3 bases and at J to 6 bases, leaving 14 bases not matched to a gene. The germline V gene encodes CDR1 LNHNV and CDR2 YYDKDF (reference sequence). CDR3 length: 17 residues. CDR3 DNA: TGTGCCACCAGCAGTCGACAGGGAATAACTCCCCTTCAGCCCCAGCATTTT. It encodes CATSSRQGITPLQPQHF.

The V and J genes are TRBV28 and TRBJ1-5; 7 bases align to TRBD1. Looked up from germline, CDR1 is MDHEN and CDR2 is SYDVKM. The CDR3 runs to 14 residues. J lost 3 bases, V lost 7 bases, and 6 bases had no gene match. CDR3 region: CASTTTGNNQPQHF. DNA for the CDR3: TGTGCCAGCACCACGACAGGGAACAATCAGCCCCAGCATTTT.

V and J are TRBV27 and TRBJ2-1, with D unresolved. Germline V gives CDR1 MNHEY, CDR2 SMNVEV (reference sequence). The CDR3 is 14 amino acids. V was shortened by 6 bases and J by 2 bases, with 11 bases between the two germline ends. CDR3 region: CASRPRGTYNEQFF. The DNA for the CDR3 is TGTGCCAGCAGGCCTCGCGGCACCTACAATGAGCAGTTCTTC.

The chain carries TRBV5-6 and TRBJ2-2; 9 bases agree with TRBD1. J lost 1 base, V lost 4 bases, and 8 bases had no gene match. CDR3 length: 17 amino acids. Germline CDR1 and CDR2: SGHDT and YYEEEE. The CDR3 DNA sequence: TGTGCCAGCAGCGATCGGGACAGGGTCGGGAACACCGGGGAGCTGTTTTTT. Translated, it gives CASSDRDRVGNTGELFF.

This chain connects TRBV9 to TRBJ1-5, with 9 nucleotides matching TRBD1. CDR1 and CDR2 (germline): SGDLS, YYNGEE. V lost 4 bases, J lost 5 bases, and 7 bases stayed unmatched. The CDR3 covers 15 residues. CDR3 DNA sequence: TGTGCCAGCAGCCCCGGGACAGGGTCTTATCAGCCCCAGCATTTT. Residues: CASSPGTGSYQPQHF.

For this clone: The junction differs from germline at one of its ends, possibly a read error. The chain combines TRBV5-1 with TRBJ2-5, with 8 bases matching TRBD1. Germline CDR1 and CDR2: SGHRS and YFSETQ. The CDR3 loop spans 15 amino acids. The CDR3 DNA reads TGCGCCAGCAGCTTTAGTGGGACAGGTCAAGTGACCCAGTACTTC. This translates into CASSFSGTGQVTQYF.

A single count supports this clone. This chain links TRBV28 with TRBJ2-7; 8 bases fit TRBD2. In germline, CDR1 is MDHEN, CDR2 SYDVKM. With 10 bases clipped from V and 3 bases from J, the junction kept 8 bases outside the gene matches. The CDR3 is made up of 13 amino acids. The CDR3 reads CAIMPGLGYEQYF. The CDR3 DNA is TGTGCCATAATGCCGGGACTAGGCTACGAGCAGTACTTC.

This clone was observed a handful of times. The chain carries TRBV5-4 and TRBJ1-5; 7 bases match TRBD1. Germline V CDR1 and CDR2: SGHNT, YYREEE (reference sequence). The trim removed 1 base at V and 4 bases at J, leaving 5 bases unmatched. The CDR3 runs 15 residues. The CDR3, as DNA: TGTGCCAGCAGCTTGAACCCGGGACAGAATCAGCCCCAGCATTTT. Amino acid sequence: CASSLNPGQNQPQHF. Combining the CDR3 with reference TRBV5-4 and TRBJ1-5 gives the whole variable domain ETGVTQSPTHLIKTRGQQVTLRCSSQSGHNTVSWYQQALGQGPQFIFQYYREEENGRGNFPPRFSGLQFPNYSSELNVNALELDDSALYLCASSLNPGQNQPQHFGDGTRLSIL.

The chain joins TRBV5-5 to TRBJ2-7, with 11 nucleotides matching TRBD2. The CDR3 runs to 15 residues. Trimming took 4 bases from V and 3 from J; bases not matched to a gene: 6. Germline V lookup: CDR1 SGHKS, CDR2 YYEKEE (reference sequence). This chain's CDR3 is CASSPGTSGYYEQYF. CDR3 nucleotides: TGTGCCAGCAGCCCCGGGACTAGCGGATACTACGAGCAGTACTTC.

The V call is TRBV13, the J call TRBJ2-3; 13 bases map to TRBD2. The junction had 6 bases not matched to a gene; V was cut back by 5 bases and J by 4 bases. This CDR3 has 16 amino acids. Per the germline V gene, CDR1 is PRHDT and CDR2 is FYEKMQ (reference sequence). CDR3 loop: CASSPRTSGSADTQYF. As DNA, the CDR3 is TGTGCCAGCAGCCCTCGGACTAGCGGGAGCGCAGATACGCAGTATTTT. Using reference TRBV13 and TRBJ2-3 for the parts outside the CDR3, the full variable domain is AAGVIQSPRHLIKEKRETATLKCYPIPRHDTVYWYQQGPGQDPQFLISFYEKMQSDKGSIPDRFSAQQFSDYHSELNMSSLELGDSALYFCASSPRTSGSADTQYFGPGTRLTVL.

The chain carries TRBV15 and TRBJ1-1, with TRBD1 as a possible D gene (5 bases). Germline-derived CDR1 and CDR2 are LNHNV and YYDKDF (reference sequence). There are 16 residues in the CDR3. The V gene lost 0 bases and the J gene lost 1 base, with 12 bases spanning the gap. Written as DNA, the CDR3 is TGTGCCACCAGCAGAGATCAGGGCTTGAGGAACACTGAAGCTTTCTTT. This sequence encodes CATSRDQGLRNTEAFF.

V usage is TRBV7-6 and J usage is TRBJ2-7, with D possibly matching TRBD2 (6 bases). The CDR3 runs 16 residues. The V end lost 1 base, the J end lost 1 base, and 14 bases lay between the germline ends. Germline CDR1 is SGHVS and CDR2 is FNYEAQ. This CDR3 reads CASSLVSGRNSYEQYF. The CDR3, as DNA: TGTGCCAGCAGCTTAGTCTCGGGGAGGAATTCCTACGAGCAGTACTTC.

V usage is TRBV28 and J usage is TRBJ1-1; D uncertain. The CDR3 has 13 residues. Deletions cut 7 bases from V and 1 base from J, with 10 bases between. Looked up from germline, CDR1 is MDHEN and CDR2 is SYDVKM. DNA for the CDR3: TGTGCCAGCAATTTCCCCCGGAACACTGAAGCTTTCTTT. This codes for CASNFPRNTEAFF.

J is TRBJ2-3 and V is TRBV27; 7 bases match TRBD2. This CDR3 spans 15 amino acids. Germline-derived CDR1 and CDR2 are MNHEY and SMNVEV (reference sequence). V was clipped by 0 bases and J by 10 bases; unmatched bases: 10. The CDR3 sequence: CASSLSGLVGKAQYF. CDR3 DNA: TGTGCCAGCAGTTTATCCGGACTAGTAGGAAAGGCGCAGTATTTT.

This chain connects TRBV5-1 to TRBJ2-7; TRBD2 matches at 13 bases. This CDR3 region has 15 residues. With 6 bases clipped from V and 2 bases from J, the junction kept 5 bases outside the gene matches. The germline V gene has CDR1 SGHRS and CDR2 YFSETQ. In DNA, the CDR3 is TGCGCCAGCACACCCGGGACTAGCGGGACCTACGAGCAGTACTTC. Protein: CASTPGTSGTYEQYF.

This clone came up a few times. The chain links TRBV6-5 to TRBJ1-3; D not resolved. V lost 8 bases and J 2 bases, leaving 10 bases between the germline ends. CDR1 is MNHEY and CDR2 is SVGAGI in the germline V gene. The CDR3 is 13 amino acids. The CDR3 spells CASRRETGNTIYF. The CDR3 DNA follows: TGTGCCAGCCGTCGGGAGACTGGAAACACCATATATTTT.